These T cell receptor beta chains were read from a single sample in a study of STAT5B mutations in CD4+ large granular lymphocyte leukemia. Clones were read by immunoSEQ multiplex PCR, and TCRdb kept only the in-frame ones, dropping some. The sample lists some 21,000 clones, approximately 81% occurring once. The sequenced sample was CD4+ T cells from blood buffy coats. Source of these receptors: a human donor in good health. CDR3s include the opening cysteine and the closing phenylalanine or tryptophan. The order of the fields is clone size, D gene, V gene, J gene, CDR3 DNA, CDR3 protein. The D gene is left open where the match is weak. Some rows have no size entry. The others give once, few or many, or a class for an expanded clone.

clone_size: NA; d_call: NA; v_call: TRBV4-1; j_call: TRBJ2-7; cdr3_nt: TGCGCCAGCAGCCAGCAACAGGGTCTCGAGCAGTACTTC; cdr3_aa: CASSQQQGLEQYF
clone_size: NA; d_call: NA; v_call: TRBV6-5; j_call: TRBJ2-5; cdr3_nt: TGTGCCAGCAGTTACTCTGAGGGGGGGGCCCAGTACTTC; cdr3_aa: CASSYSEGGAQYF
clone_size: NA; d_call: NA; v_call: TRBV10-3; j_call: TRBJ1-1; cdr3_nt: TGTGCCATCAGTGTTTTGGATAACACTGAAGCTTTCTTT; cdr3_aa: CAISVLDNTEAFF
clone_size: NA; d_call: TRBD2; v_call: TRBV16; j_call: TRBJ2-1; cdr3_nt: TGTGCCAGCAGCAAAGGGCTAGCGGGATACAATGAGCAGTTCTTC; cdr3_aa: CASSKGLAGYNEQFF
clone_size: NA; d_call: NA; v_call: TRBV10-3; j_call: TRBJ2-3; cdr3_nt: TGTGCCATCAGGGCATTAGCGGCATTCGATACGCAGTATTTT; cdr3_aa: CAIRALAAFDTQYF
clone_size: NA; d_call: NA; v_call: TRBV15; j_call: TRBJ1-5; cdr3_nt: TGTGCCACCAGCAATTTGGGGGGCGGTCAGCCCCAGCATTTT; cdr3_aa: CATSNLGGGQPQHF
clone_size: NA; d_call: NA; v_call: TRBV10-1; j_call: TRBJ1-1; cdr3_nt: TGCGCCAGCAGTGACCAAGGAGAGGGCCTGAACACTGAAGCTTTCTTT; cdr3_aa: CASSDQGEGLNTEAFF
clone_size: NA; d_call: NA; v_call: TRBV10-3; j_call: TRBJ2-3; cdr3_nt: TGTGCCATCAGCCAGACAGGAGGGGGACGCGGGGCAGATACGCAGTATTTT; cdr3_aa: CAISQTGGGRGADTQYF
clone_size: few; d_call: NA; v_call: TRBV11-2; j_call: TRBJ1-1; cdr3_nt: TGTGCCAGCAGCATCTGGACAGAGACGAACACTGAAGCTTTCTTT; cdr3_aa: CASSIWTETNTEAFF
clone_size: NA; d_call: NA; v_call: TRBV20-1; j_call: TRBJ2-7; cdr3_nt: TGCAGTGCTGGGGGGGCCGAGCAGTACTTC; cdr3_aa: CSAGGAEQYF
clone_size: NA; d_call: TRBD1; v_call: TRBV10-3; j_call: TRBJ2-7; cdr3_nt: TGTGCCATCAGTGCCGGACAGGGGAAGAGCTTC; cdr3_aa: CAISAGQGKSF
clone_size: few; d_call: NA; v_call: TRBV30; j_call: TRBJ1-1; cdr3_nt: TGTGCCTGGAGTGTACTGGCCAGGGCCACTGAAGCTTTCTTT; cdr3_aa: CAWSVLARATEAFF
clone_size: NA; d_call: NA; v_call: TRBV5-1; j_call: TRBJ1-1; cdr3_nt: TGCGCCAGCAGCTTGTCCATTAGGACAGCCAACACTGAAGCTTTCTTT; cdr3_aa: CASSLSIRTANTEAFF
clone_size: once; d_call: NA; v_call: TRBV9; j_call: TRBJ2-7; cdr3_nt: TGTGCCAGCAGCGTAGGACCCACAGGGAGCGGAGACTACGAGCAGTACTTC; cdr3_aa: CASSVGPTGSGDYEQYF
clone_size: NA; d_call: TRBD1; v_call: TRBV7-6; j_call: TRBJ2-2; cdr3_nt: TGTGCCAGCAGCCCAACCTGGGGACAGGGGAACACCGGGGAGCTGTTTTTT; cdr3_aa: CASSPTWGQGNTGELFF
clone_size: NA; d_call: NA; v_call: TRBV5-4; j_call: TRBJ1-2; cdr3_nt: TGTGCCAGCAGCTTGAAAGGTCTCTATGGCTACACCTTC; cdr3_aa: CASSLKGLYGYTF
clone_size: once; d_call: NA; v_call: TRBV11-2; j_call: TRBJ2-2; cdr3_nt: TGTGCCAGCAGAAGCCCAGGGTTGAACACCGGGGAGCTGTTTTTT; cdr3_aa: CASRSPGLNTGELFF
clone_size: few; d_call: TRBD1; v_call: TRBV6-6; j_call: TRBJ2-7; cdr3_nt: TGTGCCAGCAGTCCTGACAGGGGTTACGAGCAGTACTTC; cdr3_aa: CASSPDRGYEQYF
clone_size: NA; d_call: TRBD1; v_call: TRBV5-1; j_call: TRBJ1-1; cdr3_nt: TGCGCCAGCAGCTTGGACTACAGGGGCACTGAAGCTTTCTTT; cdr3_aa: CASSLDYRGTEAFF
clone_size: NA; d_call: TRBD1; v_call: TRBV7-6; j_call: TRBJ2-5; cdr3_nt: TGTGCCAGCAGCTTAGGTTGGTCACAGGGGGAGACCCAGTACTTC; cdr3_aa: CASSLGWSQGETQYF
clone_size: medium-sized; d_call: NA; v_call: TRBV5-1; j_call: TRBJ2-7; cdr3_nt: TGCGCCAGCAGCTCTAGCTCCTACGAGCAGTACTTC; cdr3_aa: CASSSSSYEQYF
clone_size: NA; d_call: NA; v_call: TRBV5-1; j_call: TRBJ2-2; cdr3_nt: TGCGCCAGCAGCCTACTTGGACAGAAGAACACCGGGGAGCTGTTTTTT; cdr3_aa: CASSLLGQKNTGELFF
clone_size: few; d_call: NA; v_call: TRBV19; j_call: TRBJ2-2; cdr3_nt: TGTGCCAGTAGTTTACCGAGTTCCGGGGAGCTGTTTTTT; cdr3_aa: CASSLPSSGELFF
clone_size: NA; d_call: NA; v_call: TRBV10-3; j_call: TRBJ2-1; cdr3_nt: TGTGCCATCAGTCCCGGGGAACTAGCAGTCAATGAGCAGTTCTTC; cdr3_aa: CAISPGELAVNEQFF
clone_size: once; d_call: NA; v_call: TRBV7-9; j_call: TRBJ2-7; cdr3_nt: TGTGCCAGCAGCTTAGATGGGTACACCTACGAGCAGTACTTC; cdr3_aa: CASSLDGYTYEQYF
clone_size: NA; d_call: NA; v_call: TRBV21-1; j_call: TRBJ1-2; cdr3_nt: TGTGCCAGCCCTTACCCAGGGGACTACTATGGCTACACCTTC; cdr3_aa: CASPYPGDYYGYTF
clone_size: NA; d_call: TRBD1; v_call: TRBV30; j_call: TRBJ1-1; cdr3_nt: TGTGCCTGGGCTCAGGGGGCTGAAGCTTTCTTT; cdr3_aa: CAWAQGAEAFF
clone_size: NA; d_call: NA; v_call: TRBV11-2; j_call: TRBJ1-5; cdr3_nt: TGTGCCAGCAGCTTAGCATTACATCAGCCCCAGCATTTT; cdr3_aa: CASSLALHQPQHF
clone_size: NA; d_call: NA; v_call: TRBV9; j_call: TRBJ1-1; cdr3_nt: TGTGCCAGCAGCGCACAACAGGGTAAAGCTTTCTTT; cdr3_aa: CASSAQQGKAFF
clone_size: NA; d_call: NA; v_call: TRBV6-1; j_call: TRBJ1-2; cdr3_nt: TGTGCCAGCAGTGAGAGTGGGACAATAAGACGCACTAACTATGGCTACACCTTC; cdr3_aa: CASSESGTIRRTNYGYTF
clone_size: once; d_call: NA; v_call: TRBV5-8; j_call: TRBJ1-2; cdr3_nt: TGTGCCAGCAGCTTTACGGGGGGCGTATGGTATGGCTACACCTTC; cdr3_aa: CASSFTGGVWYGYTF